Below, 13 T cell receptor beta chains from the same sample are listed, as sequenced in a study of tumor and adjacent non-tumor tissue in lung cancer. Three rounds of nested PCR, following a modified ARM-PCR protocol, produced the TCRbeta library. From the multiplex PCR reads, TCRdb called clonotypes with MiXCR, one entry per CDR3 protein. The data hold 40,000 to 45,000 distinct CDR3 sequences, with roughly 60% observed a single time. The template was RNA from unsorted bulk tissue. This non-tumor lung sample came from over 3 cm beyond the tumor edge. Sequencing was carried out using distant non-tumor lung tissue. All receptors derive from a man in his fifties or sixties with non-small cell lung cancer.

Concerning this clonotype itself: Because the CDR3's place on the DNA is in doubt, the DNA is left out and the CDR3 is given as listed by TCRdb. The rearrangement links TRBV11-2 to TRBJ1-4. Germline loops: CDR1 SGHAT, CDR2 FQNNGV. A total of 18 residues make up the CDR3, ends included. CDR3 loop: CANSQPVWERGLNEKLFF.

This clonotype came up many times. The chain employs TRBV6-1 and TRBJ1-2; perhaps TRBD1 as D (5 bases). V was cut by 8 bases and J by 8 bases, with 24 bases left in between. The CDR3 is made up of 15 amino acids. Germline values: CDR1 MNHNS, CDR2 SASEGT. CDR3 sequence reads: CASLLTAGFKQGYTF. CDR3 DNA sequence: TGTGCCAGCCTTCTAACGGCAGGGTTTAAACAAGGCTACACCTTC.

The chain couples TRBV6-5 to TRBJ2-2, with TRBD1 as a possible D gene (5 bases). In germline, CDR1 is MNHEY, CDR2 SVGAGI. V was clipped by 7 bases and J by 9 bases, with 21 bases between them. The length of the CDR3 is 15 residues. The DNA of the CDR3 is TGTGCCAGCATCAAAGTCAGGGTGCAGGCCAGGGAGCTGTTTTTT. Its translation is CASIKVRVQARELFF.

The chain uses TRBV5-1 and TRBJ2-3, with 10 nucleotides matching TRBD1. V was clipped by 9 bases and J by 3 bases; unmatched bases: 4. CDR1 and CDR2 from the germline V gene are SGHRS and YFSETQ. There are 13 residues in the CDR3. CDR3 loop: CATRTGGTDTQYF. DNA of the CDR3: TGCGCCACTCGGACAGGGGGAACAGATACGCAGTATTTT.

This clonotype was detected once. Compared with germline, one end of the junction differs, possibly owing to a read error. The chain joins TRBV11-2 to TRBJ2-7; weak D call: TRBD1 (6 bases). The CDR3 spans 15 residues. Germline V gives CDR1 SGHAT, CDR2 FQNNGV. The CDR3 here is CASCSGAGRTYEQYF. The DNA of the CDR3 is TGTGCCAGCTGCTCAGGGGCAGGTAGAACCTATGAGCAGTACTTC.

The chain has TRBV6-1 and TRBJ1-5, with no clear D. This CDR3 comprises 16 residues. With 1 base removed from V and 9 bases from J, the gap between germline ends came to 19 bases. The germline gives CDR1 MNHNS, CDR2 SASEGT. The CDR3 nucleotides are TGTGCCAGCAGTGAAGACTGGGTAGGCAACGATCGGCCCCAGCATTTT. It codes for CASSEDWVGNDRPQHF.

For this clonotype: Sequence at one end of the junction differs from germline and may be a read error. CDR3 region: CTCSLSELLEHYF. The CDR3 coding sequence is TGTACCTGCAGCTTATCGGAACTCTTGGAGCACTACTTC. This chain joins TRBV11-1 and TRBJ2-7; no clear D gene. This CDR3 region has 13 residues. Germline V gene sequence: CDR1 SGHAT, CDR2 FQDESV (reference sequence).

Comments on this clonotype: An end of the junction differs from the germline gene, which may be a read error. Written as DNA, the CDR3 is TGTGCCAGCAGTTACAGGGCTAGCGGGGGCGAATCGACAGATACGCTGTATTTT. The encoded protein is CASSYRASGGESTDTLYF. V gene TRBV6-6 combines with J gene TRBJ2-3, with 10 bases matching TRBD2. The germline V gene encodes CDR1 MNHNY and CDR2 SVGAGI (reference sequence). CDR3 size: 18 residues.

This clonotype was seen many times. This chain links TRBV12-3 or TRBV12-4 with TRBJ2-6; no definite D call. V dropped 4 bases and J dropped 0 bases, with 4 bases sitting between them. The CDR3 contains 14 residues. This CDR3 is CASSYDSGANVLTF. Here the CDR3 DNA reads TGTGCCAGCAGTTATGACTCTGGGGCCAACGTCCTGACTTTC.

The CDR3 coding sequence is TGCGCCAACAGGGGGTACGACGTCAGCGGGGAGCTGTTTTTT. This encodes CANRGYDVSGELFF. This chain uses TRBV5-1 with TRBJ2-2; the match to TRBD1 covers 8 bases. Per the germline V gene, CDR1 is SGHRS and CDR2 is YFSETQ. Germline trimming cut 9 bases from V and 7 bases from J; bases unmatched to any gene: 11. CDR3 size: 14 residues. The entire variable domain, with the rest obtained from reference TRBV5-1 and TRBJ2-2, is as follows: KAGVTQTPRYLIKTRGQQVTLSCSPISGHRSVSWYQQTPGQGLQFLFEYFSETQRNKGNFPGRFSGRQFSNSRSEMNVSTLELGDSALYLCANRGYDVSGELFFGEGSRLTVL.

This clonotype occurred a few times. The rearrangement joins TRBV11-3 to TRBJ2-2, with D possibly TRBD2 on 6 matching bases. The germline V gene has CDR1 SGHNT and CDR2 YENEEA. The V gene lost 5 bases and the J gene lost 7 bases, with 14 bases spanning the gap. The CDR3 is made up of 14 amino acids. CDR3 amino acids: CASSPNMRGGELFF. The CDR3 DNA sequence: TGTGCCAGCAGCCCCAACATGCGGGGCGGGGAGCTGTTTTTT.

This clonotype has a count of ten or more. The chain couples TRBV12-3 or TRBV12-4 to TRBJ2-3; D is unclear. V was shortened by 6 bases and J by 9 bases, with 13 bases between the two germline ends. This CDR3 region has 12 residues. In DNA form, the CDR3 reads TGTGCCAGCAGATACAGCGAATCAACGCAGTATTTT. Translated: CASRYSESTQYF.

The chain employs TRBV5-4 and TRBJ2-1; D is possibly TRBD2 (5 bases). V lost 4 bases, J lost 7 bases, and 12 bases lay in between. CDR3 length: 13 residues. The germline CDR1 and CDR2 sequences are SGHNT and YYREEE (reference sequence). In nucleotides, the CDR3 is TGTGCCAGCAGCCCGGAGGCACGTAATGAGCAGTTCTTC. Translating gives CASSPEARNEQFF.